Only a few counts were recorded for the clone carrying this T cell receptor (beta chain). Its antigen is still unknown. It was RNA transcripts that yielded the amplified TCR beta CDR3 regions. HTBI primers were employed in a first-round RT-PCR of the TCR CDR3. MiXCR was run by TCRdb on the multiplex PCR reads, yielding one entry per CDR3 protein. Of some 570,000 distinct CDR3 sequences listed, 12% to 15% were seen once; the top ten hold roughly 7.1%. These data are taken from a study of T cells in Graves' hyperthyroidism and ophthalmopathy. Overall study findings and caveats: Ophthalmopathy got predicted by the model a median about six months before its onset.

There are 16 residues in the CDR3. Germline lookup yields CDR1 SGHVS and CDR2 FNYEAQ. Between the trimmed V and J ends, which lost 5 bases and 8 bases, there was a span of 24 bases. The TCR comes from a young woman with Graves' ophthalmopathy. Sequenced material: blood. This chain connects TRBV7-6 to TRBJ1-2, with D possibly being TRBD1 (5 bases). The CDR3 region has the DNA TGTGCCAGCAGCCTCGCACCGGCCGGGACGGACAAAGGCTACACCTTC. It encodes CASSLAPAGTDKGYTF. Variable domain in full (rest from reference TRBV7-6 and TRBJ1-2): GAGVSQSPRYKVTKRGQDVALRCDPISGHVSLYWYRQALGQGPEFLTYFNYEAQQDKSGLPNDRFSAERPEGSISTLTIQRTEQRDSAMYRCASSLAPAGTDKGYTFGSGTRLTVV.